The 22 T cell receptor beta chains given below trace back to one sample, sequenced in a study of shared clonotypes between healthy human individuals. Assay used: immunoSEQ multiplex PCR; TCRdb lists only in-frame clones, some missing. The data show 550,000 to 600,000 clones, around 81% seen once. What was sequenced was PBMCs. The receptors come from a woman in her thirties or forties in good health. Some clones in this sample may be carry-over from other donors' samples.

The chain uses TRBV28 and TRBJ2-1, with a possible D match to TRBD1 (6 bases). CDR3 size: 19 residues. Trimming pared 6 bases from V and 0 bases from J, leaving 24 bases between. Germline CDR1 reads MDHEN; CDR2 reads SYDVKM. The CDR3 reads CASSSAPGQKAYSYNEQFF. In DNA form, the CDR3 reads TGTGCCAGCAGCTCCGCACCGGGACAAAAAGCTTACTCCTACAATGAGCAGTTCTTC.

The V gene is TRBV6-5, the J gene TRBJ2-7, with TRBD1 matching over 8 bases. The CDR3 is 16 residues long. CDR1 and CDR2 from the germline V gene are MNHEY and SVGAGI. V lost 4 bases to trimming and J lost 5 bases; unmatched junction nucleotides: 13. The CDR3 reads CASSFDRRTGNDEQYF. Here the CDR3 DNA reads TGTGCCAGCAGTTTTGACCGAAGGACAGGGAATGACGAGCAGTACTTC.

This chain joins TRBV27 and TRBJ2-3, with 13 bases matching TRBD2. Trimming at V came to 2 bases and at J to 10 bases, leaving 6 bases not matched to a gene. This CDR3 is built from 15 residues. Germline V CDR1 and CDR2: MNHEY, SMNVEV (reference sequence). The CDR3 bases are TGTGCCAGCAGTTTAGGACTAGCGGGAGTCTTGTCGCAGTATTTT. Translation gives CASSLGLAGVLSQYF.

The gene calls are TRBV11-2 and TRBJ2-3, with D hard to call. The CDR3 totals 15 residues. Germline CDR1 is SGHAT and CDR2 is FQNNGV. Trimming shortened V by 1 base and J by 2 bases, and 10 bases separated the two germline ends. CDR3 coding DNA: TGTGCCAGCAGCTTAGTTCCCCTCAACACAGATACGCAGTATTTT. This codes for CASSLVPLNTDTQYF.

The chain is built from TRBV27 and TRBJ2-7; 14 bases are shared with TRBD2. Trimming took 1 base from V and 4 from J; bases not matched to a gene: 6. CDR1 is MNHEY and CDR2 is SMNVEV in the germline V gene (reference sequence). The CDR3 length is 17 residues. The CDR3, as DNA: TGTGCCAGCAGTTTATTTGGGACTAGCGGGAGTCCTTACGAGCAGTACTTC. Translating gives CASSLFGTSGSPYEQYF.

This clone was counted a few times. The chain joins TRBV28 to TRBJ2-3, with D unclear. V was pared by 2 bases and J by 3 bases, with 9 bases between. CDR1 is MDHEN, CDR2 SYDVKM, per germline. This CDR3 spans 14 amino acids. The DNA for the CDR3 is TGTGCCAGCAGTTTAAAGGGAAAGACAGATACGCAGTATTTT. It codes for CASSLKGKTDTQYF.

The CDR3 nucleotides read TGCGCCAGCAGCTTGTCTATAGCGGCCTCCTACGAGCAGTACTTC. It yields the protein CASSLSIAASYEQYF. The rearrangement joins TRBV5-1 to TRBJ2-7; maybe TRBD2 (6 bases). The CDR3 is 15 amino acids. V lost 1 base and J 0 bases, leaving 11 bases between the germline ends. CDR1 and CDR2 (germline): SGHRS, YFSETQ.

This chain connects TRBV7-2 to TRBJ1-5; D is possibly TRBD1 (5 bases). Germline V gene data show CDR1 as SGHTA and CDR2 as FQGNSA. This CDR3 contains 16 residues. Trimming removed 5 bases at V and 5 bases at J, with 19 bases between. This CDR3 is CASSAHGAGSDQPQHF. The DNA of the CDR3 is TGTGCCAGCAGCGCCCACGGGGCCGGGTCCGATCAGCCCCAGCATTTT.

This chain links TRBV30 with TRBJ2-1, with D uncertain. Germline V gene sequence: CDR1 GTSNPN, CDR2 SVGIG (reference sequence). V gave up 0 bases and J gave up 5 bases, with 11 bases separating them. The CDR3 length is 14 residues. The CDR3 nucleotides are TGTGCCTGGAGTGTGAGTCTGGCGGACAATGAGCAGTTCTTC. Its translation is CAWSVSLADNEQFF. The variable domain in full, completed from reference TRBV30 and TRBJ2-1, reads SQTIHQWPATLVQPVGSPLSLECTVEGTSNPNLYWYRQAAGRGLQLLFYSVGIGQISSEVPQNLSASRPQDRQFILSSKKLLLSDSGFYLCAWSVSLADNEQFFGPGTRLTVL.

This chain joins TRBV19 and TRBJ2-3; the match to TRBD1 covers 9 bases. The CDR3 contains 14 residues. V shed 9 bases and J 4 bases; nucleotides not matched to a gene: 8. CDR1 is LNHDA, CDR2 SQIVND, per germline (reference sequence). Here the CDR3 reads CARGRDREPDTQYF. The DNA of the CDR3 is TGTGCCAGAGGCCGGGACAGGGAACCAGATACGCAGTATTTT.

Details on this clone: A junction boundary mismatches the germline segment, possibly from a read error. The V gene is TRBV4-2, the J gene TRBJ2-3; possibly TRBD2 for D (6 bases). The CDR3 is 17 amino acids. CDR1 is LGHNA and CDR2 is YNFKEQ in the germline V gene. CDR3 amino acids: CACSQFGGGAGTDTQYF. In DNA form, the CDR3 reads TGTGCCTGCAGCCAGTTTGGGGGAGGTGCTGGCACAGATACGCAGTATTTT.

This clone was recorded once. This chain connects TRBV5-1 to TRBJ1-3; unclear D gene. The germline V gene encodes CDR1 SGHRS and CDR2 YFSETQ. Trimming left V 0 bases short and J 0 bases short, with 10 bases between. This CDR3 is built from 16 residues. The CDR3: CASSLANQDSGNTIYF. Written as DNA, the CDR3 is TGCGCCAGCAGCTTGGCCAACCAGGACTCTGGAAACACCATATATTTT. Together with reference TRBV5-1 and TRBJ1-3, the CDR3 gives the full variable domain: KAGVTQTPRYLIKTRGQQVTLSCSPISGHRSVSWYQQTPGQGLQFLFEYFSETQRNKGNFPGRFSGRQFSNSRSEMNVSTLELGDSALYLCASSLANQDSGNTIYFGEGSWLTVV.

This chain connects TRBV9 to TRBJ2-1; weak D call: TRBD2 (6 bases). The ends were cut back, 4 bases at V and 10 bases at J, with 27 bases in the middle. Germline assignment: CDR1 SGDLS and CDR2 YYNGEE. The CDR3 is 17 amino acids. The CDR3 DNA reads as TGTGCCAGCAGCCCCAGTGGGTCCGGGACTCTGGTGTGGGAGCAGTTCTTC. Its protein product is CASSPSGSGTLVWEQFF.

This chain links TRBV28 with TRBJ1-3; D is unresolved. The germline gives CDR1 MDHEN, CDR2 SYDVKM. Trimming stripped 7 bases from V and 4 bases from J, with 14 bases between. This CDR3 is built from 14 residues. Here the CDR3 reads CASTYGDPGNTIYF. The CDR3 region has the DNA TGTGCCAGCACCTACGGGGATCCCGGAAACACCATATATTTT. Based on the CDR3 plus reference TRBV28 and TRBJ1-3, the full variable domain is DVKVTQSSRYLVKRTGEKVFLECVQDMDHENMFWYRQDPGLGLRLIYFSYDVKMKEKGDIPEGYSVSREKKERFSLILESASTNQTSMYLCASTYGDPGNTIYFGEGSWLTVV.

This clone was seen just once. The rearrangement joins TRBV6-5 to TRBJ2-7; D possibly corresponds to TRBD2 (5 bases). Per germline, CDR1 MNHEY and CDR2 SVGAGI. The V end lost 10 bases, the J end lost 0 bases, and 16 bases lay between the germline ends. The CDR3 runs 14 residues. The CDR3 loop reads CATRELGSSYEQYF. The CDR3 bases are TGTGCCACCCGAGAGTTGGGGAGCTCCTACGAGCAGTACTTC.

V is TRBV5-4 and J is TRBJ2-5; 10 bases match TRBD2. The CDR3 length is 15 residues. Losses at the gene ends were 0 bases for V and 2 bases for J; bases not matched to a gene: 1. The V gene's germline CDR1 is SGHNT and CDR2 YYREEE (reference sequence). The CDR3 is CASSLALAGQETQYF. The CDR3 DNA sequence: TGTGCCAGCAGCTTGGCACTAGCGGGACAAGAGACCCAGTACTTC.

With regard to this clone: The likely explanation is a read error, given a far larger clone one base away. A read error is likely, as this CDR3 ends without the conserved phenylalanine or tryptophan. The DNA is left out, because the CDR3 cannot be placed on it with certainty; the CDR3 is given as TCRdb lists it. The CDR3 here is CASSEAQRAFLL. The chain couples TRBV6-1 to TRBJ1-2. Germline CDR1 MNHNS, CDR2 SASEGT. Ends included, the CDR3 has 12 residues.

This chain joins TRBV4-1 and TRBJ1-2, with 12 bases that match TRBD1. CDR1 and CDR2 from the germline V gene are MGHRA and YSYEKL. The trim removed 0 bases at V and 3 bases at J, leaving 2 bases unmatched. This CDR3 has 16 amino acids. This CDR3 reads CASSQEGTGGYYGYTF. The CDR3 DNA reads as TGCGCCAGCAGCCAAGAGGGGACAGGGGGCTACTATGGCTACACCTTC.

A word on this clone: A far larger clone is one base from this, pointing to a likely read error. J is TRBJ2-7 and V is TRBV7-9, with TRBD1 identical over 8 bases. The CDR3 spans 19 residues. Germline CDR1 and CDR2: SEHNR and FQNEAQ (reference sequence). V shed 0 bases, J shed 1 base, and the junction held 14 bases outside the gene matches. CDR3 nucleotides: TGTGCCAGCAGCTTAGCGGTGAGAACAGGGGGACTGGTGTCCTACGAGCAGTACTTC. Translated: CASSLAVRTGGLVSYEQYF.

The chain carries TRBV5-4 and TRBJ2-1; 7 positions match TRBD2. The germline CDR1 and CDR2 sequences are SGHNT and YYREEE (reference sequence). The V gene end was trimmed by 0 bases and the J gene end by 6 bases; junction bases not matched to a gene: 6. The CDR3 length is 15 residues. The CDR3 region is CASSLGRTSINEQFF. The CDR3 coding sequence is TGTGCCAGCAGCTTGGGGAGGACTAGTATCAATGAGCAGTTCTTC.

A remark on this clone: The junction and the germline gene differ at one end; a read error may be behind it. This rearrangement joins TRBV28 to TRBJ1-1; possibly TRBD1 for D (6 bases). Germline CDR1 reads MDHEN; CDR2 reads SYDVKM. CDR3 length: 18 amino acids. CDR3 sequence reads: CASSLLGSGGTGDTEAFF. In DNA form, the CDR3 reads TGTGCCAGCAGTTTACTGGGGTCAGGCGGGACGGGGGACACTGAAGCTTTTTTT. Filled out from reference TRBV28 and TRBJ1-1, the complete variable domain reads DVKVTQSSRYLVKRTGEKVFLECVQDMDHENMFWYRQDPGLGLRLIYFSYDVKMKEKGDIPEGYSVSREKKERFSLILESASTNQTSMYLCASSLLGSGGTGDTEAFFGQGTRLTVV.

This clone has only a few counts. CDR3 nucleotides: TGCAGCGTTGGGTCAGGCGGGGAGCTGTTTTTT. Residues: CSVGSGGELFF. The rearrangement joins TRBV29-1 to TRBJ2-2, with unresolved D. V was shortened by 4 bases and J by 7 bases, with 7 bases between the two germline ends. The CDR3 totals 11 residues. In germline, CDR1 is SQVTM, CDR2 ANQGSEA.